The rows below give T cell receptor beta chains drawn from one sample of a study of cytomegalovirus exposure and HLA in healthy donors. TCRdb's copy holds only in-frame clones and misses some; the assay was immunoSEQ multiplex PCR. The sample contains more than 85,000 clones, approximately 89% of which appear only once. The sequenced sample was PBMCs. These receptors all stem from a young woman in good health and CMV-seronegative. The CDR3 runs from the conserved cysteine through the conserved F or W. A D gene is named only where the DNA matches it firmly. Clone size appears in some rows only: once, few, many, or a class for an expanded clone.

j_gene | v_gene | d_gene | abundance | CDR3aa
TRBJ2-7 | TRBV27 | TRBD2 | NA | CASSFASGAYEQYF
TRBJ2-7 | TRBV15 | TRBD1 | NA | CATSRDHSESTIRGFEQYF
TRBJ2-2 | TRBV19 | TRBD1 | NA | CASSIGTGRYNRKLFF
TRBJ1-1 | TRBV7-2 | NA | medium-sized | CASRGGGGENTEAFF
TRBJ1-1 | TRBV9 | NA | NA | CASSAGRGSTEAFF
TRBJ2-4 | TRBV25-1 | TRBD1 | NA | CASEQGAGIQYF
TRBJ2-3 | TRBV9 | NA | NA | CASSAYGTRGGTDTQYF
TRBJ2-6 | TRBV11-2 | NA | NA | CASSLNRRSSGANVLTF
TRBJ2-6 | TRBV29-1 | NA | NA | CSVTSSRVGANVLTF
TRBJ2-1 | TRBV6-5 | NA | NA | CASGADYMGEQFF
TRBJ1-2 | TRBV10-3 | NA | NA | CAITQDRNYGYTF
TRBJ1-1 | TRBV29-1 | TRBD1 | NA | CSVTITSGGKEAFF
TRBJ2-7 | TRBV4-1 | TRBD2 | NA | CASSLRGGSYEQYF
TRBJ1-2 | TRBV18 | TRBD1 | NA | CASSPPTTGQGNYGYTF
TRBJ2-1 | TRBV7-3 | TRBD2 | NA | CASSLSALAGDEQFF
TRBJ1-5 | TRBV27 | TRBD1 | NA | CASSTKPGQGAGQPQHF
TRBJ2-5 | TRBV4-1 | TRBD2 | once | CASSQEPSGVGTQYF
TRBJ2-7 | TRBV4-2 | TRBD2 | NA | CASSREAGVSSYEQYF
TRBJ2-1 | TRBV29-1 | NA | NA | CSAAGASYNEQFF
TRBJ1-4 | TRBV5-1 | NA | NA | CASSLETAGPNEKLFF
TRBJ2-1 | TRBV18 | TRBD1 | NA | CASSRGQGDEQFF
TRBJ1-6 | TRBV30 | TRBD1 | NA | CAWIGGTGAVSYNSPLHF
TRBJ2-7 | TRBV11-2 | NA | NA | CASSPGRAGSDYEQYF
TRBJ2-5 | TRBV6-1 | NA | few | CASSVSETQYF
TRBJ2-4 | TRBV18 | TRBD1 | NA | CASSPTGNKNIQYF
TRBJ2-5 | TRBV10-1 | NA | NA | CASSEGGRETQYF
TRBJ1-1 | TRBV5-1 | NA | NA | CASSLVQGMNTEAFF
TRBJ2-1 | TRBV28 | NA | NA | CASSSGNHEQFF
TRBJ1-3 | TRBV5-1 | NA | NA | CASSLEGRSAGNTIYF
TRBJ2-7 | TRBV15 | NA | NA | CATSSRGRESSYEQYF
TRBJ1-5 | TRBV4-1 | NA | few | CASSQAGGDQPQHF